This is a list of T cell receptor beta chains from one sample in a study of CD8 T cells in Susac syndrome. Via MiXCR, TCRdb re-called the immunoSEQ multiplex PCR reads, giving one row per CDR3 protein. Of roughly 200,000 distinct CDR3 sequences detected, approximately 95% appear once; the ten largest clones hold about 0.094%. The sample consisted of CD4+ T cells from PBMCs. Receptors originate from a human donor in good health. CDR3s include the opening cysteine and the closing phenylalanine or tryptophan. The D gene is left open where the match is weak. Where a row states a size, it is once, few, many or the class of an expanded clone; other rows omit it.

V: TRBV29-1; J: TRBJ2-3; D: -; size: -; CDR3: CSVDSGGSTDTQYF; DNA: TGCAGCGTTGACTCCGGGGGTAGCACAGATACGCAGTATTTT
V: TRBV12-3/TRBV12-4; J: TRBJ1-2; D: -; size: -; CDR3: CASSKTRGGIRYTF; DNA: TGTGCCAGCAGTAAAACTCGGGGCGGGATTCGCTACACCTTC
V: TRBV5-1; J: TRBJ2-4; D: -; size: -; CDR3: CASSFGAGAKNIQYF; DNA: TGCGCCAGCAGCTTTGGAGCGGGAGCCAAAAACATTCAGTACTTC
V: TRBV6-5; J: TRBJ1-2; D: -; size: -; CDR3: CASSSVDIYGYTF; DNA: TGTGCCAGCAGTTCGGTGGACATCTATGGCTACACCTTC
V: TRBV21-1; J: TRBJ2-1; D: -; size: -; CDR3: CASSKGASGYNEQFF; DNA: TGTGCCAGCAGCAAGGGCGCTAGCGGATACAATGAGCAGTTCTTC
V: TRBV18; J: TRBJ2-1; D: -; size: -; CDR3: CASSPGTHQFF; DNA: TGTGCCAGCTCGCCAGGGACCCATCAGTTCTTC
V: TRBV9; J: TRBJ2-3; D: TRBD2; size: once; CDR3: CASTPTRGGSTDTQYF; DNA: TGTGCCAGCACCCCGACGCGGGGGGGGTCCACAGATACGCAGTATTTT
V: TRBV20-1; J: TRBJ1-2; D: TRBD1; size: -; CDR3: CSARDPGGEDPGYTF; DNA: TGCAGTGCTAGAGACCCAGGGGGCGAAGATCCTGGCTACACCTTC
V: TRBV20-1; J: TRBJ1-1; D: -; size: -; CDR3: CSAPSRASTEAFF; DNA: TGCAGTGCTCCTTCCAGGGCTAGCACTGAAGCTTTCTTT
V: TRBV12-3/TRBV12-4; J: TRBJ1-2; D: TRBD1; size: -; CDR3: CASSRPGQESYTF; DNA: TGTGCCAGCAGCCGACCGGGACAGGAGAGCTACACCTTC
V: TRBV9; J: TRBJ2-6; D: -; size: -; CDR3: CASSVGSSGANVLTF; DNA: TGTGCCAGCAGCGTGGGGTCCTCTGGGGCCAACGTCCTGACTTTC
V: TRBV29-1; J: TRBJ1-2; D: -; size: -; CDR3: CSVVRQVINYGYTF; DNA: TGCAGCGTTGTAAGACAGGTGATAAACTATGGCTACACCTTC
V: TRBV5-1; J: TRBJ2-3; D: TRBD2; size: -; CDR3: CASSVSGISTDTQYF; DNA: TGCGCCAGCAGCGTTAGCGGGATTAGCACAGATACGCAGTATTTT
V: TRBV14; J: TRBJ2-5; D: TRBD2; size: -; CDR3: CASNERGGRWTQYF; DNA: TGTGCCAGCAACGAGCGGGGGGGTCGGTGGACCCAGTACTTC
V: TRBV12-3/TRBV12-4; J: TRBJ2-5; D: TRBD1; size: -; CDR3: CASSLGTGETQYF; DNA: TGTGCCAGCAGTTTAGGGACAGGAGAGACCCAGTACTTC
V: TRBV6-5; J: TRBJ1-1; D: -; size: -; CDR3: CASSYSADTEAFF; DNA: TGTGCCAGCAGTTATTCAGCCGACACTGAAGCTTTCTTT
V: TRBV29-1; J: TRBJ1-1; D: -; size: -; CDR3: CSVEVARNTEAFF; DNA: TGCAGCGTTGAGGTAGCGAGGAACACTGAAGCTTTCTTT
V: TRBV4-1; J: TRBJ1-6; D: -; size: -; CDR3: CASSQVVAHLDPTSPLHF; DNA: TGCGCCAGCAGCCAAGTAGTCGCCCACCTGGACCCGACTTCACCCCTCCACTTT
V: TRBV4-2; J: TRBJ2-3; D: -; size: -; CDR3: CASSQDGSTDTQYF; DNA: TGTGCCAGCAGCCAAGATGGGTCCACAGATACGCAGTATTTT
V: TRBV24-1; J: TRBJ2-1; D: -; size: once; CDR3: CATSDPGYNEQFF; DNA: TGTGCCACCAGTGACCCAGGATACAATGAGCAGTTCTTC
V: TRBV28; J: TRBJ1-2; D: -; size: few; CDR3: CASSPPGDYGYTF; DNA: TGTGCCAGCAGTCCCCCAGGAGACTATGGCTACACCTTC
V: TRBV7-2; J: TRBJ2-5; D: -; size: -; CDR3: CASSLMAAQETQYF; DNA: TGTGCCAGCAGCTTGATGGCAGCCCAAGAGACCCAGTACTTC
V: TRBV29-1; J: TRBJ1-5; D: TRBD1; size: -; CDR3: CSFDRQGGNEPQHF; DNA: TGCAGCTTTGACCGACAGGGGGGCAACGAGCCCCAGCATTTT
V: TRBV29-1; J: TRBJ1-4; D: -; size: -; CDR3: CSAWQQGANEKLFF; DNA: TGCAGCGCATGGCAACAAGGGGCTAATGAAAAACTGTTTTTT
V: TRBV30; J: TRBJ1-5; D: -; size: once; CDR3: CACSGSNQPQHF; DNA: TGTGCCTGTTCCGGGAGCAACCAGCCCCAGCATTTT
V: TRBV3-1; J: TRBJ2-1; D: -; size: -; CDR3: CASSPSPASNEQFF; DNA: TGTGCCAGCAGCCCGTCTCCAGCATCGAATGAGCAGTTCTTC
V: TRBV5-1; J: TRBJ2-5; D: TRBD2; size: -; CDR3: CASSSSGGDQETQYF; DNA: TGCGCCAGCAGCTCCTCGGGGGGAGACCAAGAGACCCAGTACTTC
V: TRBV29-1; J: TRBJ1-1; D: -; size: -; CDR3: CSVSFSATEAFF; DNA: TGCAGCGTTTCTTTCAGTGCCACTGAAGCTTTCTTT
V: TRBV29-1; J: TRBJ2-3; D: TRBD1; size: -; CDR3: CSVGGQGATDTQYF; DNA: TGCAGCGTTGGGGGACAGGGGGCAACAGATACGCAGTATTTT
V: TRBV18; J: TRBJ2-1; D: -; size: -; CDR3: CASSKYGGGEYNEQFF; DNA: TGTGCCAGCTCAAAGTACGGTGGCGGAGAGTACAATGAGCAGTTCTTC
V: TRBV24-1; J: TRBJ2-5; D: TRBD2; size: -; CDR3: CATSASGVQETQYF; DNA: TGTGCCACCAGTGCTAGCGGGGTCCAAGAGACCCAGTACTTC
V: TRBV5-1; J: TRBJ2-5; D: -; size: -; CDR3: CASSFTGYSQETQYF; DNA: TGCGCCAGCAGCTTTACAGGGTATTCCCAAGAGACCCAGTACTTC
V: TRBV28; J: TRBJ1-2; D: -; size: -; CDR3: CASSQELYGYTF; DNA: TGTGCCAGCAGTCAGGAGCTCTATGGCTACACCTTC
V: TRBV6-5; J: TRBJ1-1; D: -; size: -; CDR3: CASIPDGLNTEAFF; DNA: TGTGCCAGCATTCCGGACGGATTGAACACTGAAGCTTTCTTT
V: TRBV15; J: TRBJ2-5; D: -; size: -; CDR3: CATSRDRAGETQYF; DNA: TGTGCCACCAGCAGAGATAGAGCGGGAGAGACCCAGTACTTC
V: TRBV9; J: TRBJ2-6; D: -; size: few; CDR3: CASSVGGANVLTF; DNA: TGTGCCAGCAGCGTAGGTGGGGCCAACGTCCTGACTTTC
V: TRBV7-2; J: TRBJ2-5; D: -; size: -; CDR3: CASSSGRGELTQYF; DNA: TGTGCCAGCAGCTCTGGGAGGGGGGAGTTGACCCAGTACTTC
V: TRBV11-3; J: TRBJ2-2; D: -; size: -; CDR3: CASSGGRLNTGELFF; DNA: TGTGCCAGCAGCGGAGGACGGTTGAACACCGGGGAGCTGTTTTTT
V: TRBV12-3/TRBV12-4; J: TRBJ1-2; D: -; size: once; CDR3: CASSLSARVYGYTF; DNA: TGTGCCAGCAGTTTATCCGCCAGGGTGTATGGCTACACCTTC
V: TRBV7-2; J: TRBJ2-1; D: TRBD2; size: -; CDR3: CASSQGPSGRKGEQFF; DNA: TGTGCCAGCAGCCAAGGGCCTAGCGGGAGAAAGGGTGAGCAGTTCTTC
V: TRBV6-5; J: TRBJ2-7; D: TRBD1; size: -; CDR3: CASSYDVRGQGSYEQYF; DNA: TGTGCCAGCAGTTACGACGTGCGGGGACAGGGTAGCTACGAGCAGTACTTC
V: TRBV7-9; J: TRBJ1-2; D: -; size: -; CDR3: CASGVPGILYGYTF; DNA: TGTGCCAGCGGGGTTCCAGGGATCCTTTATGGCTACACCTTC
V: TRBV15; J: TRBJ2-1; D: -; size: -; CDR3: CATSSAASYNEQFF; DNA: TGTGCCACCAGCTCGGCGGCAAGCTACAATGAGCAGTTCTTC
V: TRBV11-2; J: TRBJ1-4; D: TRBD1; size: once; CDR3: CASSRTGFNEKLFF; DNA: TGTGCCAGCAGCCGGACAGGGTTTAATGAAAAACTGTTTTTT
V: TRBV9; J: TRBJ1-2; D: -; size: once; CDR3: CASSVAGAYGYTF; DNA: TGTGCCAGCAGCGTAGCCGGGGCTTATGGCTACACCTTC
V: TRBV3-1; J: TRBJ2-1; D: TRBD2; size: -; CDR3: CASSQDPSGGYNEQFF; DNA: TGTGCCAGCAGCCAAGATCCTAGCGGGGGTTACAATGAGCAGTTCTTC